The rows below give T cell receptor beta chains drawn from one sample of a study of T cells after yellow fever vaccination. Each CDR3 protein gets one entry after TCRdb re-called the 5' RACE reads with MiXCR. The top ten clones hold around 17% of a sample with under 550,000 distinct CDR3 sequences, about a fifth of them seen once. The material was PBMCs, obtained 21 days after the first yellow fever vaccination. These receptors originate from a man aged 18 to 30 who received the YFV17D yellow fever vaccine. The CDR3 runs from the conserved cysteine through the conserved F or W. D genes are given only for firm matches. Not every row has a clone size; where given, it reads once, few, many or a size class.

j_call d_call v_call clone_size cdr3_aa cdr3_nt
TRBJ1-1 - TRBV4-1 - CASSQGPMMSPEAFF TGCGCCAGCAGCCAAGGTCCCATGATGTCCCCTGAAGCTTTCTTT
TRBJ2-7 - TRBV7-2 few CASSEPPRAYEQYF TGTGCCAGCAGCGAACCCCCGAGGGCTTACGAGCAGTACTTC
TRBJ1-5 - TRBV4-1 - CASSQTRASQPQHF TGCGCCAGCAGCCAAACCAGGGCTAGTCAGCCCCAGCATTTT
TRBJ2-1 TRBD2 TRBV7-9 - CASSLGARGINEQFF TGTGCCAGCAGCTTAGGGGCGCGGGGGATCAATGAGCAGTTCTTC
TRBJ2-7 TRBD2 TRBV27 few CASSPGQGLAGAEQYF TGTGCCAGCAGCCCCGGACAGGGACTAGCGGGGGCCGAGCAGTACTTC
TRBJ2-1 TRBD1 TRBV27 - CASRTGANEQFF TGTGCCAGCAGAACAGGGGCGAATGAGCAGTTCTTC
TRBJ2-1 TRBD2 TRBV6-1 many CASSPTSGGAYEQFF TGCGCCAGCAGCCCGACTAGCGGGGGGGCCTATGAGCAGTTCTTC
TRBJ2-5 - TRBV13 - CASSFPQGSETQYF TGTGCCAGCAGCTTCCCCCAGGGGTCAGAGACCCAGTACTTC
TRBJ2-1 - TRBV6-1 few CASRVGSLYYNEQFF TGTGCCAGCAGAGTAGGGTCCCTCTATTACAATGAGCAGTTCTTC
TRBJ2-3 - TRBV4-1 few CASSQESLTDTQYF TGCGCCAGCAGCCAAGAATCTCTCACAGATACGCAGTATTTT
TRBJ1-4 - TRBV6-5 - CASSYRDQGGRKLFF TGTGCCAGCAGTTACCGGGACCAGGGAGGTCGAAAACTGTTTTTT
TRBJ1-4 - TRBV29-1 few CSVEGGPREGNEKLFF TGCAGCGTTGAAGGAGGCCCCCGAGAGGGTAATGAAAAACTGTTTTTT
TRBJ1-2 TRBD1 TRBV7-6 - CASSSTGGPYGYTF TGTGCCAGCAGCTCCACAGGGGGGCCCTATGGCTACACCTTC
TRBJ2-3 - TRBV5-5 few CASSFWAGRDTQYF TGTGCCAGCAGCTTTTGGGCGGGGAGAGATACGCAGTATTTT
TRBJ1-2 - TRBV7-2 - CASSLSQFYGYTF TGTGCCAGCAGCTTATCGCAGTTTTATGGCTACACCTTC
TRBJ2-3 - TRBV20-1 few CSASDDTQYF TGCAGTGCTAGCGACGATACGCAGTATTTT
TRBJ1-1 - TRBV20-1 - CSARGARGGTEAFF TGCAGTGCTAGGGGTGCCAGGGGAGGCACTGAAGCTTTCTTT
TRBJ2-2 TRBD1 TRBV5-5 - CASSRGTDTGELFF TGTGCCAGCAGCAGGGGGACAGACACCGGGGAGCTGTTTTTT
TRBJ1-4 - TRBV6-1 - CASTAKSPPKLFF TGTGCCAGCACAGCGAAGTCTCCCCCCAAACTGTTTTTT
TRBJ2-2 - TRBV4-3 - CASSQPVIGRPNGELFF TGCGCCAGCAGCCAACCGGTCATAGGCAGGCCCAACGGGGAGCTGTTTTTT
TRBJ2-7 - TRBV29-1 - CSGGEGASLEQYF TGCAGCGGTGGGGAGGGGGCATCGCTCGAGCAGTACTTC
TRBJ1-4 - TRBV12-3/TRBV12-4 few CASSYYEKLFF TGTGCCAGCAGTTACTATGAAAAACTGTTTTTT
TRBJ2-2 TRBD2 TRBV6-1 few CASRGLAGRTGELFF TGTGCCAGCAGGGGACTAGCGGGGCGGACCGGGGAGCTGTTTTTT
TRBJ2-4 - TRBV7-9 - CASSSGARGIQYF TGTGCCAGCAGCTCAGGGGCGCGGGGCATTCAGTACTTC
TRBJ2-1 TRBD2 TRBV10-3 - CAISYGTSGGSGEQFF TGTGCCATCAGTTATGGGACTAGCGGGGGAAGTGGTGAGCAGTTCTTC